This TCR beta chain was found in a study of CD8 T cells in Susac syndrome. This CDR3 is built from 13 residues. Trimming removed 4 bases at V and 5 bases at J, with 11 bases between. Germline CDR1 LGHDT, CDR2 YNNKEL (reference sequence). A quantity of about 0.5 to 1 ug RNA underwent reverse transcription using random hexamers. Coverage of TCR beta CDR3 amplification by immunoSEQ multiplex PCR extended to 54 Vbeta and 13 Jbeta. TCRdb re-called the immunoSEQ multiplex PCR reads with MiXCR, one entry per CDR3 protein. The sample yields 200,000 or so distinct CDR3 sequences, approximately 96% seen once. CD8+ and CD4+ blood T cells underwent TCR beta sequencing. Negative isolation yielded the CD8+ and CD4+ T cells, while FACS enriched the TEMRA cells. This clonotype was detected once.

The sequenced sample consisted of CD4+ T cells from PBMCs. The receptor's source is a human donor with multiple sclerosis. V is TRBV3-1 and J is TRBJ1-1; D is unclear. The CDR3 DNA reads as TGTGCCAGCAGCCCATCCTCGAAGACTGAAGCTTTCTTT. Protein: CASSPSSKTEAFF.